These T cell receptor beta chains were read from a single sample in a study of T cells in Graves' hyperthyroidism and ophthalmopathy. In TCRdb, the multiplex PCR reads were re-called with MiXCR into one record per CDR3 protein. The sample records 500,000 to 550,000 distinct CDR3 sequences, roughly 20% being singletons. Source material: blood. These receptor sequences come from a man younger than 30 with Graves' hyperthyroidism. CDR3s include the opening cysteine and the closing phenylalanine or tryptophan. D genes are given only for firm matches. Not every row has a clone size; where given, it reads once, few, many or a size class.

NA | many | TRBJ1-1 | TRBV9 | TGTGCCAGCAGCGTAGGGATTGGTGGTTTCACTGAAGCTTTCTTT | CASSVGIGGFTEAFF
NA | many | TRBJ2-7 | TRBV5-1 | TGCGCCAGCAGCTTTGAGGGCGGCGAGCAGTACTTC | CASSFEGGEQYF
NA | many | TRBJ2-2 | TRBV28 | TGTGCCAGCAGTTTGCTTCCCCCCAGGACCGGGGAGCTGTTTTTT | CASSLLPPRTGELFF
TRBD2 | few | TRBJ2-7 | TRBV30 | TGTGCCTGGAGTGTAATGGCGGGGGGGGCCGTGGAGCAGTACTTC | CAWSVMAGGAVEQYF
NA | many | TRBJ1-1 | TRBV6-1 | TGTGCCAGCAGTAAGCCAGCGGGGGGGAACACTGAAGCTTTCTTT | CASSKPAGGNTEAFF
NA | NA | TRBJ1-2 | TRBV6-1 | TGTGCCAGCGGCCGCACGCAGATCCTATATGGCTACACCTTC | CASGRTQILYGYTF
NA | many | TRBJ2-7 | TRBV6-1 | TGTGCCAGCAGTGAAGTAGTTGGACCATACGAGCAGTACTTC | CASSEVVGPYEQYF
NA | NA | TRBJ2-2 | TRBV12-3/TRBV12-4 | TGTGCCAGCAGTTTGGCCCGGAGAAAGTTGGGTTCCGGGGAGCTGTTTTTT | CASSLARRKLGSGELFF
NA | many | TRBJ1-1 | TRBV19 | TGTGCCAGTAGTATATACGGACAAGCGAACACTGAAGCTTTCTTT | CASSIYGQANTEAFF
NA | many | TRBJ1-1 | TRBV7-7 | TGTGCTAGCAGTCCAACAGGGATAACTGAAGCTTTCTTT | CASSPTGITEAFF
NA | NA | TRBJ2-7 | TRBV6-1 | TGTGCCAGCAGTGAAAGTGGCAACCGCTACGAGCAGTACTTC | CASSESGNRYEQYF
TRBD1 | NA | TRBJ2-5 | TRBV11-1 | TGTGCCAGCAGCTTAATCTACAGGGGGCGACTGGGCCCCCAAGAGACCCAGTACTTC | CASSLIYRGRLGPQETQYF